The 26 T cell receptor beta chains below were found in one sample sequenced in a study of blood T cell repertoires in COVID-19 (TCRdb year 2020). Libraries were made using the immunoSEQ multiplex PCR assay. TCRdb provides this immuneACCESS table in a form limited to in-frame rearrangements. Some clones are lacking; in checked studies, under half of them reflect an unresolved V gene, and why the rest are absent is not known. For this sample there are 210,000 or so clones; 75% to 85% appear just once. In total, the top ten clones hold roughly 1.2% of the sample. The sequencing input was peripheral blood. These receptors all stem from a woman under 40 with COVID-19, enrolled during active disease.

The rearrangement uses TRBV27 and TRBJ1-1; 9 bases fit TRBD1. CDR1 is MNHEY and CDR2 is SMNVEV in the germline V gene (reference sequence). Trimming removed 8 bases from V and 1 base from J; junction bases left unmatched: 17. The CDR3 has 18 amino acids. CDR3 coding DNA: TGTGCCAGCCGAATTGGAACAGGGGGCAATTTGGGGAACACTGAAGCTTTCTTT. Protein sequence: CASRIGTGGNLGNTEAFF.

The chain recombines TRBV19 with TRBJ2-1, with a weak D call TRBD2 (5 bases). Germline V gene sequence: CDR1 LNHDA, CDR2 SQIVND (reference sequence). V was cut by 10 bases and J by 0 bases, with 16 bases left in between. The CDR3 has 15 residues. The CDR3 sequence is CATTLLGSSYNEQFF. The CDR3 region has the DNA TGTGCCACTACCTTGCTAGGGAGCTCCTACAATGAGCAGTTCTTC.

The chain uses TRBV5-4 and TRBJ1-3; unclear D gene. CDR3 length equals 17 residues. The germline gives CDR1 SGHNT, CDR2 YYREEE (reference sequence). Deletions cut 0 bases from V and 0 bases from J, with 13 bases between. CDR3 coding DNA: TGTGCCAGCAGCTTGGCGTTTGGGCAGAGCTCTGGAAACACCATATATTTT. Protein: CASSLAFGQSSGNTIYF. The whole variable domain, filled in from reference TRBV5-4 and TRBJ1-3, reads ETGVTQSPTHLIKTRGQQVTLRCSSQSGHNTVSWYQQALGQGPQFIFQYYREEENGRGNFPPRFSGLQFPNYSSELNVNALELDDSALYLCASSLAFGQSSGNTIYFGEGSWLTVV.

This clone was seen just once. The chain recombines TRBV10-3 with TRBJ1-1; 8 bases are a match to TRBD1. With V trimmed by 6 bases and J by 0 bases, 9 bases remained unmatched. From germline, CDR1 is ENHRY and CDR2 SYGVKD. The CDR3 has 16 amino acids. CDR3 region: CAIREGTGVMNTEAFF. The CDR3 nucleotides read TGTGCCATCAGGGAAGGGACAGGCGTCATGAACACTGAAGCTTTCTTT.

V gene TRBV14 combines with J gene TRBJ1-5; D unresolved. This CDR3 comprises 12 residues. Germline V lookup: CDR1 SGHDN, CDR2 FVKESK. The germline V and J ends were trimmed by 1 base and 9 bases, with 7 bases remaining between them. CDR3: CASSQGSRPQHF. In DNA, the CDR3 is TGTGCCAGCAGCCAAGGGTCCAGGCCCCAGCATTTT. The full variable domain, its missing parts supplied by reference TRBV14 and TRBJ1-5, is EAGVTQFPSHSVIEKGQTVTLRCDPISGHDNLYWYRRVMGKEIKFLLHFVKESKQDESGMPNNRFLAERTGGTYSTLKVQPAELEDSGVYFCASSQGSRPQHFGDGTRLSIL.

The CDR3 bases are TGCAGTGCTAGTCGTACAGTCCAAGAGACCCAGTACTTC. Translating it yields CSASRTVQETQYF. The chain carries TRBV20-1 and TRBJ2-5; D ambiguous. CDR3 length equals 13 residues. Germline CDR1 DFQATT, CDR2 SNEGSKA (reference sequence). Trimming left V 3 bases short and J 1 base short, with 9 bases between.

This chain uses TRBV12-3 or TRBV12-4 with TRBJ1-2; D perhaps matches TRBD1 (5 bases). Trimming removed 5 bases at V and 8 bases at J, with 9 bases between. The CDR3 runs to 11 residues. The CDR3 loop reads CASSARQGYTF. The CDR3 nucleotides read TGTGCCAGCAGTGCAAGACAGGGCTACACCTTC.

V is TRBV5-1 and J is TRBJ1-1; the D is unclear. There are 14 residues in the CDR3. V was clipped by 1 base and J by 1 base, with 8 bases between them. Germline V gene sequence: CDR1 SGHRS, CDR2 YFSETQ. For the CDR3, the DNA is TGCGCCAGCAGCTTGACGGGGAAGAACACTGAAGCTTTCTTT. This sequence encodes CASSLTGKNTEAFF.

The V call is TRBV3-1 (or the pseudogene TRBV3-2), the J call TRBJ1-3; no firm D call. Germline V CDR1 and CDR2: LGHDT, YNNKEL (reference sequence). The CDR3 has 19 residues. Trimming shortened V by 4 bases and J by 0 bases, and 22 bases separated the two germline ends. The CDR3 here is CASSLTSTKNPGSGNTIYF. Written as DNA, the CDR3 is TGTGCCAGCAGCCTCACCTCTACCAAGAATCCAGGCTCTGGAAACACCATATATTTT.

This clone has a handful of counts. The rearrangement joins TRBV4-1 to TRBJ2-7, with 9 bases fitting TRBD1. The CDR3 is made up of 16 amino acids. Germline lookup yields CDR1 MGHRA and CDR2 YSYEKL. V shed 4 bases, J shed 3 bases, and the junction held 10 bases outside the gene matches. The CDR3 DNA reads as TGCGCCAGCAGCCCTGGGAACCGGGACAGGGACTACGAGCAGTACTTC. Translated, it gives CASSPGNRDRDYEQYF.

The genes are TRBV7-2 and TRBJ2-7, with TRBD1 identical over 8 bases. CDR3 length: 15 residues. The germline CDR1 and CDR2 sequences are SGHTA and FQGNSA. After removal of 3 bases from V and 4 bases from J, the junction contained 8 bases not matched to a gene. The chain's CDR3 is CASSFPGQAQYEQYF. Here the CDR3 DNA reads TGTGCCAGCAGCTTCCCGGGACAGGCCCAATACGAGCAGTACTTC.

Note on this clone: One end of the junction varies from germline; a read error may be responsible. The chain employs TRBV6-5 and TRBJ2-3, with 15 bases aligning to TRBD2. CDR1 is MNHEY and CDR2 is SVGAGI in the germline V gene. The CDR3 has 14 residues. This CDR3 reads CASRTGTSGRFLVF. The CDR3, as DNA: TGTGCCAGCCGGACCGGGACTAGCGGGAGGTTTCTTGTTTTT.

The genes are TRBV21-1 and TRBJ2-7; the D call in the table, TRBD2, was not verified against the DNA. TRBV21-1 is given as a pseudogene. There are 14 residues in the CDR3. CDR3 DNA: TGTGCCAGCAGCAAGGAGACTCCTTTCTACGAGCAGTACTTC. Its translation is CASSKETPFYEQYF.

This chain connects TRBV11-1 to TRBJ1-6; 8 nucleotides line up with TRBD1. Germline CDR1 reads SGHAT; CDR2 reads FQDESV (reference sequence). The CDR3 spans 15 residues. The J segment lost 4 bases and the V segment lost 4 bases, leaving 3 bases of the junction unmatched. In DNA, the CDR3 is TGTGCCAGCAGCTCTGACAGGGGATATAATTCACCCCTCCACTTT. It encodes CASSSDRGYNSPLHF.

This clone was found a few times. This chain uses TRBV11-2 with TRBJ2-7; tentatively, D is TRBD1 (6 bases). V lost 6 bases, J lost 4 bases, and 13 bases lay in between. CDR1 and CDR2 (germline): SGHAT, FQNNGV. CDR3 length equals 13 residues. CDR3 nucleotides: TGTGCCAGCAGTGTTGGGGGCGAGTACGAGCAGTACTTC. It translates to CASSVGGEYEQYF. Complete variable domain (other parts from reference TRBV11-2 and TRBJ2-7): EAGVAQSPRYKIIEKRQSVAFWCNPISGHATLYWYQQILGQGPKLLIQFQNNGVVDDSQLPKDRFSAERLKGVDSTLKIQPAKLEDSAVYLCASSVGGEYEQYFGPGTRLTVT.

This chain joins TRBV5-1 and TRBJ1-6; TRBD1 is a possible D gene (6 bases). CDR3 length: 17 amino acids. V was pared by 0 bases and J by 7 bases, with 17 bases between. Germline values: CDR1 SGHRS, CDR2 YFSETQ. Here the CDR3 DNA reads TGCGCCAGCAGCTTGGGCGCCGGGAGGGGGTCCAATTCACCCCTCCACTTT. It codes for CASSLGAGRGSNSPLHF. The entire variable domain, with the rest obtained from reference TRBV5-1 and TRBJ1-6, is as follows: KAGVTQTPRYLIKTRGQQVTLSCSPISGHRSVSWYQQTPGQGLQFLFEYFSETQRNKGNFPGRFSGRQFSNSRSEMNVSTLELGDSALYLCASSLGAGRGSNSPLHFGNGTRLTVT.

This rearrangement joins TRBV7-2 to TRBJ1-1; D might be TRBD1 (6 bases). Germline CDR1 reads SGHTA; CDR2 reads FQGNSA. V was trimmed by 5 bases and J by 1 base, leaving 14 bases between them. The CDR3 runs to 15 residues. The CDR3 reads CASSPEGQSNTEAFF. The CDR3 DNA sequence: TGTGCCAGCAGCCCCGAAGGACAGTCGAACACTGAAGCTTTCTTT.

The chain is built from TRBV13 and TRBJ1-1; D remains ambiguous. Germline CDR1 PRHDT, CDR2 FYEKMQ (reference sequence). The CDR3 totals 11 residues. Trimming removed 1 base from V and 5 bases from J, with 2 bases in between. CDR3 sequence reads: CASSLVTEAFF. CDR3 DNA: TGTGCCAGCAGCTTAGTAACTGAAGCTTTCTTT. Using reference TRBV13 and TRBJ1-1 for the parts outside the CDR3, the full variable domain is AAGVIQSPRHLIKEKRETATLKCYPIPRHDTVYWYQQGPGQDPQFLISFYEKMQSDKGSIPDRFSAQQFSDYHSELNMSSLELGDSALYFCASSLVTEAFFGQGTRLTVV.

V gene TRBV28 combines with J gene TRBJ2-3; D is undetermined. Per germline, CDR1 MDHEN and CDR2 SYDVKM. The CDR3 is 12 residues long. Trimming removed 6 bases at V and 6 bases at J, with 10 bases between. The CDR3 DNA follows: TGTGCCAGCAGCACTACCACCGATACGCAGTATTTT. This gives the protein CASSTTTDTQYF.

The gene calls are TRBV28 and TRBJ1-5; D is possibly TRBD1 (6 bases). The CDR3 has 14 amino acids. From germline, CDR1 is MDHEN and CDR2 SYDVKM. V lost 6 bases, J lost 3 bases, and 12 bases lay in between. In nucleotides, the CDR3 is TGTGCCAGCAGCCCGGACAGCCCCAATCAGCCCCAGCATTTT. Amino acid sequence: CASSPDSPNQPQHF. The variable domain in full, completed from reference TRBV28 and TRBJ1-5, reads DVKVTQSSRYLVKRTGEKVFLECVQDMDHENMFWYRQDPGLGLRLIYFSYDVKMKEKGDIPEGYSVSREKKERFSLILESASTNQTSMYLCASSPDSPNQPQHFGDGTRLSIL.

The chain carries TRBV18 and TRBJ1-3, with 9 bases fitting TRBD1. The germline CDR1 and CDR2 sequences are KGHSH and LQKENI. The CDR3 is 16 amino acids. V shed 3 bases and J 3 bases; nucleotides not matched to a gene: 6. In nucleotides, the CDR3 is TGTGCCAGCTCACCCTTGGACAGGGGCCTTGGAAACACCATATATTTT. Protein product: CASSPLDRGLGNTIYF.

This clone was seen a few times. The J gene is TRBJ2-2, the V gene TRBV9; D unresolved. Trimming took off 4 bases at V and 7 bases at J, with 8 bases between the two ends. The CDR3 contains 12 residues. CDR1 and CDR2 from the germline V gene are SGDLS and YYNGEE. CDR3: CASSLHSGELFF. The DNA of the CDR3 is TGTGCCAGCAGCCTACACAGCGGGGAGCTGTTTTTT.

The rearrangement uses TRBV27 and TRBJ2-5, with TRBD1 as a possible D gene (6 bases). The CDR3 is 14 residues long. CDR1 and CDR2 (germline): MNHEY, SMNVEV (reference sequence). Between the trimmed V and J ends, which lost 0 bases and 4 bases, there was a span of 9 bases. CDR3 in amino acids: CASSLSPGAETQYF. CDR3 nucleotide sequence: TGTGCCAGCAGTTTATCGCCAGGGGCAGAGACCCAGTACTTC.

This chain links TRBV15 with TRBJ2-1, with D possibly matching TRBD2 (6 bases). Deletions cut 3 bases from V and 1 base from J, with 10 bases between. CDR3 length: 15 residues. CDR1 LNHNV and CDR2 YYDKDF come from the germline V gene (reference sequence). In DNA, the CDR3 is TGTGCCACCAGCAGTCCGGGAGTGTCCTACAATGAGCAGTTCTTC. The encoded protein is CATSSPGVSYNEQFF. Based on the CDR3 plus reference TRBV15 and TRBJ2-1, the full variable domain is DAMVIQNPRYQVTQFGKPVTLSCSQTLNHNVMYWYQQKSSQAPKLLFHYYDKDFNNEADTPDNFQSRRPNTSFCFLDIRSPGLGDTAMYLCATSSPGVSYNEQFFGPGTRLTVL.

The chain carries TRBV7-9 and TRBJ2-3; no clear D. Trimming took off 5 bases at V and 4 bases at J, with 13 bases between the two ends. Germline V gene lookup returns CDR1 SEHNR and CDR2 FQNEAQ (reference sequence). The CDR3 sequence is 14 residues long. The CDR3 region is CASSQPSSPDTQYF. CDR3 DNA sequence: TGTGCCAGCAGCCAACCCTCCAGTCCAGATACGCAGTATTTT.

The rearrangement joins TRBV21-1 to TRBJ2-1; the table's D call TRBD2 went unverified against the DNA. TRBV21-1 represents a pseudogene. The CDR3 runs to 16 residues. CDR3: CASTPWGGPRYNEQFF. The CDR3, as DNA: TGTGCCAGCACCCCTTGGGGGGGGCCGAGATACAATGAGCAGTTCTTC.